Listed below are T cell receptor beta chains from one sample, sequenced in a study of T-cell reconstitution after alpha-beta-depleted transplantation in children. TCRdb analysed the PCR reads with MiXCR anew, one entry per CDR3 protein. The sample yields tens of thousands of distinct CDR3 sequences, roughly 5% seen once. Sequenced material: PBMCs, mostly from graft donor cells, taken 180 days after TCRalphabeta/CD19-depleted stem cell transplant. These receptors all come from a boy under three years old who had a stem cell transplant for acute myeloid leukemia, so the T cells may come from the graft donor. The CDR3 runs from the conserved cysteine through the conserved F or W. Fields, in order: V gene, D gene, J gene, clone size, CDR3 DNA, CDR3 protein. The D gene is left open where the match is weak. A clone size is listed for some rows: how often the clone was seen (once, few, many), or a class if it is expanded.

v_call: TRBV27
d_call: TRBD1
j_call: TRBJ2-1
clone_size: many
cdr3_nt: TGTGCCAAGGGACAGGGTGTCAATGAGCAGTTCTTC
cdr3_aa: CAKGQGVNEQFF

v_call: TRBV6-5
d_call: NA
j_call: TRBJ2-1
clone_size: many
cdr3_nt: TGTGCCAGCAGTTACACCCCCATGGTGGGGCATTATGAGCAGTTCTTC
cdr3_aa: CASSYTPMVGHYEQFF

v_call: TRBV20-1
d_call: NA
j_call: TRBJ1-1
clone_size: many
cdr3_nt: TGCAGTGCTAGGATGACAGACCCTTGGGGCACTGAAGCTTTCTTT
cdr3_aa: CSARMTDPWGTEAFF

v_call: TRBV20-1
d_call: NA
j_call: TRBJ2-3
clone_size: NA
cdr3_nt: TGCAGTGCTCAGGAGAGGGGGGATACGCAGTATTTT
cdr3_aa: CSAQERGDTQYF

v_call: TRBV5-1
d_call: NA
j_call: TRBJ1-1
clone_size: many
cdr3_nt: TGCGCCAGCAGCGCAGGGTGGAACACTGAAGCTTTCTTT
cdr3_aa: CASSAGWNTEAFF

v_call: TRBV11-2
d_call: NA
j_call: TRBJ2-3
clone_size: many
cdr3_nt: TGTGCCAGCAGCTGGGACCGATTGGATACGCAGTATTTT
cdr3_aa: CASSWDRLDTQYF

v_call: TRBV4-1
d_call: NA
j_call: TRBJ2-1
clone_size: many
cdr3_nt: TGCGCCAGCAGCTCCCCGGATGAGCAGTTCTTC
cdr3_aa: CASSSPDEQFF

v_call: TRBV5-4
d_call: NA
j_call: TRBJ1-2
clone_size: many
cdr3_nt: TGTGCCAGCAGCATTCTCGACAGCTGGTTCTATGGCTACACCTTC
cdr3_aa: CASSILDSWFYGYTF

v_call: TRBV15
d_call: TRBD2
j_call: TRBJ2-4
clone_size: many
cdr3_nt: TGTGCCACCAGCGCATCCGGGACTAGCGGGGGCGGAAACATTCAGTACTTC
cdr3_aa: CATSASGTSGGGNIQYF

v_call: TRBV7-9
d_call: NA
j_call: TRBJ1-2
clone_size: many
cdr3_nt: TGTGCCAGCAGCTTACATGACTCCTATGGCTACACCTTC
cdr3_aa: CASSLHDSYGYTF

v_call: TRBV5-1
d_call: NA
j_call: TRBJ1-1
clone_size: many
cdr3_nt: TGCGCCAGCAGCTTGGAACAGGGCGAACTGAACACTGAAGCTTTCTTT
cdr3_aa: CASSLEQGELNTEAFF

v_call: TRBV4-1
d_call: TRBD1
j_call: TRBJ1-5
clone_size: many
cdr3_nt: TGCGCCAGCAGCCCTAACAGGGGCGGAGGCGTCAATCAGCCCCAGCATTTT
cdr3_aa: CASSPNRGGGVNQPQHF

v_call: TRBV4-1
d_call: NA
j_call: TRBJ2-2
clone_size: many
cdr3_nt: TGCGCCAGCAGCCAAGAACGATGGGGTGACACCGGGGAGCTGTTTTTT
cdr3_aa: CASSQERWGDTGELFF

v_call: TRBV10-3
d_call: NA
j_call: TRBJ2-7
clone_size: few
cdr3_nt: TGTGCCATCAGTGATACAGACCGGAGCTCCTACGAGCAGTACTTC
cdr3_aa: CAISDTDRSSYEQYF

v_call: TRBV5-1
d_call: NA
j_call: TRBJ2-1
clone_size: many
cdr3_nt: TGCGCCAGCAGCTTCGACGCCCCCTCCTACAATGAGCAGTTCTTC
cdr3_aa: CASSFDAPSYNEQFF

v_call: TRBV12-3/TRBV12-4
d_call: NA
j_call: TRBJ1-2
clone_size: many
cdr3_nt: TGTGCCAGCAGCCAGACAGGTCCCTATGGCTACACCTTC
cdr3_aa: CASSQTGPYGYTF